This T cell receptor (beta chain) is drawn from a study of T cell repertoires in cytomegalovirus infection. Germline V gene sequence: CDR1 WSHSY, CDR2 SAAADI. V shed 5 bases and J shed 4 bases, with 8 bases lying between them. The CDR3 contains 12 residues. This clonotype was found a few times. Its specificity is unknown. Study-wide points: Cumulated frequencies of public TCR beta families served to identify carriers of CMV plus the relevant HLA. In two of eight donors, the top clonotype was HLA-C-restricted CMV-specific.

TCRdb called the reads again in MiXCR, with one record for every CDR3 protein. The repertoire has 560,000 or so distinct CDR3 sequences, about 15% of them found once; the top ten carry under 30%. The chain is built from TRBV10-2 and TRBJ2-5; D not certain. Material for sequencing was CD8+ T cells from PBMCs. The receptor's source is a human donor in good health (CMV status not recorded). Some clones in this sample may be carry-over from other donors' samples. CDR3 protein: CASSRFRETQYF. The CDR3 nucleotides are TGCGCCAGCAGTCGGTTCCGAGAGACCCAGTACTTC.